These 23 T cell receptor beta chains share one sample of origin, sequenced in a study of intratumoral heterogeneity in liver cancer. Multiple geographically separated regions of the hepatocellular carcinoma nodule were sampled separately. Here immunoSEQ multiplex PCR was the method, and the copy in TCRdb shows in-frame clones only, minus some. The repertoire includes around 6,200 clones, approximately 70% of them detected once, and around 42% sits in the top ten. Sequenced here: tumor tissue, sampled before any cancer treatment. The source of these receptors is an older woman with hepatocellular carcinoma.

This clone was seen only a few times. V is TRBV16 and J is TRBJ1-1, with D maybe TRBD1 (5 bases). Trimming took 0 bases from V and 3 from J, leaving 8 bases between them. The CDR3 runs to 14 residues. Per the germline V gene, CDR1 is KGHSY and CDR2 is FQNENV. In nucleotides, the CDR3 is TGTGCCAGCAGCCAATCCGGGGCTCACACTGAAGCTTTCTTT. As protein: CASSQSGAHTEAFF.

This chain links TRBV29-1 with TRBJ1-1; D is unclear. The V gene's germline CDR1 is SQVTM and CDR2 ANQGSEA. Deletions cut 4 bases from V and 0 bases from J, with 12 bases between. The CDR3 extends over 14 amino acids. This chain's CDR3 is CSVGAGMMNTEAFF. For the CDR3, the DNA is TGCAGCGTTGGGGCAGGCATGATGAACACTGAAGCTTTCTTT.

The rearrangement links TRBV28 to TRBJ2-7, with 9 bases identical to TRBD1. CDR1 MDHEN and CDR2 SYDVKM come from the germline V gene. After removal of 5 bases from V and 6 bases from J, the junction contained 8 bases not matched to a gene. The CDR3 totals 14 residues. This chain's CDR3 is CASSPQGQGREQYF. The CDR3 DNA reads TGTGCCAGCAGTCCCCAGGGACAGGGACGCGAGCAGTACTTC.

This chain uses TRBV19 with TRBJ1-6; tentatively, D is TRBD1 (5 bases). The CDR3 contains 17 residues. The germline gives CDR1 LNHDA, CDR2 SQIVND (reference sequence). Between the trimmed V and J ends, which lost 3 bases and 0 bases, there was a span of 12 bases. The CDR3 nucleotides are TGTGCCAGTAGTATCCGGGGCCTGAGCTCCTATAATTCACCCCTCCACTTT. As protein: CASSIRGLSSYNSPLHF. Full variable domain (outside the CDR3, taken from reference TRBV19 and TRBJ1-6): DGGITQSPKYLFRKEGQNVTLSCEQNLNHDAMYWYRQDPGQGLRLIYYSQIVNDFQKGDIAEGYSVSREKKESFPLTVTSAQKNPTAFYLCASSIRGLSSYNSPLHFGNGTRLTVT.

This clone showed up just once. The chain employs TRBV3-1 (or the pseudogene TRBV3-2) and TRBJ2-5; D remains unclear. Trimming shortened V by 4 bases and J by 0 bases, and 9 bases separated the two germline ends. The CDR3 spans 14 residues. The germline V gene has CDR1 LGHDT and CDR2 YNNKEL (reference sequence). The CDR3 DNA sequence: TGTGCCAGCAGCCGGCTGATGTACCAAGAGACCCAGTACTTC. This translates into CASSRLMYQETQYF.

This clone was detected only once. V and J are TRBV30 and TRBJ1-1, with TRBD1 matching 9 bases. J lost 4 bases, V lost 2 bases, and 8 bases had no gene match. The length of the CDR3 is 15 residues. The V gene's germline CDR1 is GTSNPN and CDR2 SVGIG (reference sequence). The CDR3 here is CAWSPYQQGATEAFF. DNA of the CDR3: TGTGCCTGGAGTCCCTACCAACAGGGGGCCACTGAAGCTTTCTTT.

This chain uses TRBV5-6 with TRBJ2-2, with 7 bases aligning to TRBD1. The V gene's germline CDR1 is SGHDT and CDR2 YYEEEE. The CDR3 contains 16 residues. The V gene end was trimmed by 4 bases and the J gene end by 7 bases; junction bases not matched to a gene: 13. CDR3 sequence (DNA): TGTGCCAGCAGCCGACAGGGCCTTAAATATCGCGGGGAGCTGTTTTTT. Protein product: CASSRQGLKYRGELFF.

The V and J genes are TRBV2 and TRBJ2-7; 7 bases fit TRBD2. The V gene end was trimmed by 4 bases and the J gene end by 5 bases; junction bases not matched to a gene: 11. Looked up from germline, CDR1 is SNHLY and CDR2 is FYNNEI. The CDR3 covers 15 residues. The CDR3 DNA follows: TGTGCCAGCAGTGTGGGAGGGCTTCCCTATGACGAGCAGTACTTC. Protein sequence: CASSVGGLPYDEQYF. Based on the CDR3 plus reference TRBV2 and TRBJ2-7, the full variable domain is EPEVTQTPSHQVTQMGQEVILRCVPISNHLYFYWYRQILGQKVEFLVSFYNNEISEKSEIFDDQFSVERPDGSNFTLKIRSTKLEDSAMYFCASSVGGLPYDEQYFGPGTRLTVT.

The chain is built from TRBV19 and TRBJ1-2; no definite D call. V dropped 6 bases and J dropped 7 bases, with 18 bases sitting between them. Germline CDR1 and CDR2: LNHDA and SQIVND (reference sequence). The length of the CDR3 is 14 residues. CDR3 loop: CASRQTQETGGYTF. For the CDR3, the DNA is TGTGCCAGTAGACAAACCCAGGAGACCGGTGGCTACACCTTC.

The V gene is TRBV29-1, the J gene TRBJ2-7, with TRBD1 matching 7 bases. J lost 0 bases, V lost 0 bases, and 5 bases had no gene match. Germline CDR1 reads SQVTM; CDR2 reads ANQGSEA. The CDR3 contains 15 residues. The CDR3 loop reads CSVEEEGTVSYEQYF. The CDR3 coding sequence is TGCAGCGTTGAAGAGGAAGGGACAGTCTCCTACGAGCAGTACTTC.

CDR3 residues: CAMPGGLPAGQPQHF. The CDR3 coding sequence is TGTGCCATGCCCGGGGGACTCCCCGCGGGTCAGCCCCAGCATTTT. The genes are TRBV10-3 and TRBJ1-5, with D tentatively TRBD1 (5 bases). V gave up 9 bases and J gave up 6 bases, with 21 bases separating them. This CDR3 has 15 amino acids. Looked up from germline, CDR1 is ENHRY and CDR2 is SYGVKD.

The chain joins TRBV9 to TRBJ2-2; D may match TRBD1 or TRBD2 (5 bases each). The V and J ends lost 4 bases and 5 bases respectively, with 15 bases between them. The length of the CDR3 is 15 residues. Germline lookup yields CDR1 SGDLS and CDR2 YYNGEE. The CDR3 coding sequence is TGTGCCAGCAGCCCCACGGGACCAAATACCGGGGAGCTGTTTTTT. Residues: CASSPTGPNTGELFF.

By share of the sample, this clone is medium-sized. The CDR3 nucleotides are TGTGCCAGCAGTCTCCGTTTTGGACAGGGTAGGGCAGATACGCAGTATTTT. This sequence encodes CASSLRFGQGRADTQYF. The J gene is TRBJ2-3, the V gene TRBV27, with 8 bases fitting TRBD1. CDR3 length: 17 residues. Trimming removed 5 bases from V and 4 bases from J; junction bases left unmatched: 14. CDR1 is MNHEY and CDR2 is SMNVEV in the germline V gene (reference sequence).

The genes are TRBV7-3 and TRBJ2-2, with D possibly being TRBD2 (6 bases). Trimming left V 4 bases short and J 4 bases short, with 10 bases between. CDR3 length equals 14 residues. The germline V gene encodes CDR1 SGHTA and CDR2 FQGTGA. CDR3 bases: TGTGCCAGCAGCTCGGAGGGCGGCACCGGGGAGCTGTTTTTT. It specifies CASSSEGGTGELFF.

The chain is built from TRBV9 and TRBJ2-2, with D perhaps matching TRBD1 (5 bases). V was shortened by 0 bases and J by 3 bases, with 9 bases between the two germline ends. The CDR3 runs to 15 residues. Looked up from germline, CDR1 is SGDLS and CDR2 is YYNGEE. CDR3 sequence (DNA): TGTGCCAGCAGCGTAGCAGGGATGGACACCGGGGAGCTGTTTTTT. As protein: CASSVAGMDTGELFF.

The table lists this clone with a few counts. V and J are TRBV24-1 and TRBJ2-7; 8 bases fit TRBD2. Trimming took 5 bases from V and 5 from J; bases not matched to a gene: 4. The CDR3 runs 13 residues. The V gene's germline CDR1 is KGHDR and CDR2 SFDVKD. The CDR3 sequence: CATSGFSGNEQYF. The CDR3 coding sequence is TGTGCCACCAGTGGTTTTAGCGGGAACGAGCAGTACTTC.

The chain uses TRBV9 and TRBJ2-3, with D maybe TRBD2 (6 bases). CDR1 and CDR2 (germline): SGDLS, YYNGEE. With 0 bases removed from V and 2 bases from J, the gap between germline ends came to 13 bases. The CDR3 loop spans 16 amino acids. This CDR3 reads CASSVGMEGPTDTQYF. CDR3 nucleotides: TGTGCCAGCAGCGTAGGAATGGAGGGTCCCACAGATACGCAGTATTTT.

The rearrangement links TRBV7-9 to TRBJ2-1; 10 bases are a match to TRBD2. The CDR3 consists of 14 residues. Germline CDR1 SEHNR, CDR2 FQNEAQ (reference sequence). V gave up 5 bases and J gave up 6 bases; unmatched junction bases: 4. The CDR3 here is CASSRGLAANEQFF. CDR3 nucleotides: TGTGCCAGCAGCCGTGGACTAGCGGCCAATGAGCAGTTCTTC. The full variable domain, completed using reference TRBV7-9 and TRBJ2-1, is DTGVSQNPRHKITKRGQNVTFRCDPISEHNRLYWYRQTLGQGPEFLTYFQNEAQLEKSRLLSDRFSAERPKGSFSTLEIQRTEQGDSAMYLCASSRGLAANEQFFGPGTRLTVL.

The chain links TRBV10-3 to TRBJ2-1; TRBD2 is a possible D gene (6 bases). V was clipped by 3 bases and J by 8 bases, with 14 bases between them. CDR1 ENHRY and CDR2 SYGVKD come from the germline V gene. The CDR3 totals 14 residues. This CDR3 is CAISDGGLVYEQFF. CDR3 coding DNA: TGTGCCATCAGTGACGGGGGATTGGTTTATGAGCAGTTCTTC.

The V call is TRBV9, the J call TRBJ2-2; 9 nucleotides agree with TRBD2. Trimming removed 0 bases from V and 6 bases from J; junction bases left unmatched: 0. Germline V CDR1 and CDR2: SGDLS, YYNGEE. This CDR3 spans 14 amino acids. The CDR3 coding sequence is TGTGCCAGCAGCGTAGGCGGGAGGGCCGGGGAGCTGTTTTTT. Encoded protein: CASSVGGRAGELFF.

The J gene is TRBJ2-6, the V gene TRBV30; TRBD1 matches at 7 bases. Germline V gene lookup returns CDR1 GTSNPN and CDR2 SVGIG (reference sequence). The J segment lost 1 base and the V segment lost 7 bases, leaving 13 bases of the junction unmatched. This CDR3 region has 17 residues. The DNA for the CDR3 is TGTGCCTTACGACAGGGAGTGGGGTTTTCTGGGGCCAACGTCCTGACTTTC. Amino acids: CALRQGVGFSGANVLTF. The whole variable domain, filled in from reference TRBV30 and TRBJ2-6, reads SQTIHQWPATLVQPVGSPLSLECTVEGTSNPNLYWYRQAAGRGLQLLFYSVGIGQISSEVPQNLSASRPQDRQFILSSKKLLLSDSGFYLCALRQGVGFSGANVLTFGAGSRLTVL.

The chain employs TRBV10-3 and TRBJ2-7; D not resolved. This CDR3 is built from 14 residues. Germline V gene data show CDR1 as ENHRY and CDR2 as SYGVKD. V shed 0 bases and J shed 5 bases, with 11 bases lying between them. CDR3 amino acids: CAISESTGSNEQYF. The CDR3 DNA is TGTGCCATCAGTGAGTCGACCGGGTCAAACGAGCAGTACTTC.

The chain links TRBV19 to TRBJ1-1; the D is unclear. The CDR3 runs 13 residues. Per the germline V gene, CDR1 is LNHDA and CDR2 is SQIVND (reference sequence). V dropped 5 bases and J dropped 1 base, with 8 bases sitting between them. CDR3 in amino acids: CASSPRGNTEAFF. As DNA, the CDR3 is TGTGCCAGTAGTCCCCGGGGGAACACTGAAGCTTTCTTT. Full variable domain (rest looked up from reference TRBV19 and TRBJ1-1): DGGITQSPKYLFRKEGQNVTLSCEQNLNHDAMYWYRQDPGQGLRLIYYSQIVNDFQKGDIAEGYSVSREKKESFPLTVTSAQKNPTAFYLCASSPRGNTEAFFGQGTRLTVV.